This T cell receptor beta chain was recovered during a study of blood T cell repertoires in COVID-19. The overall study: The United States, Italy and Spain supplied acute and convalescent COVID-19 samples. Sample material is recorded as cDNA or gDNA derived from T cells, B-cell-depleted T cells, or PBMCs.

This CDR3 is 13 amino acids long. With V trimmed by 5 bases and J by 10 bases, 5 bases remained unmatched. CDR1 and CDR2 from the germline V gene are LGHDT and YNNKEL (reference sequence). Original processing methods: Amplified reference gene primers provided the basis for estimating nucleated cell counts. Sequencing was performed with immunoSEQ multiplex PCR; in TCRdb, only in-frame clones are kept and a portion is missing. V and J calls and clone size are given by that table; D and trimming were obtained from the DNA. The data contain 100,000 to 150,000 clones, around 89% of them singletons. The chain recombines TRBV3-1 (or the pseudogene TRBV3-2) with TRBJ1-6, with 7 nucleotides matching TRBD1. Sequencing input: peripheral blood. This clonotype was obtained from a man aged 45 to 65 with active or convalescent COVID-19. The CDR3 nucleotides read TGTGCCAGCAGCAAGACAGGGAGATCACCCCTCCACTTT. This sequence encodes CASSKTGRSPLHF.